The rows below give T cell receptor beta chains drawn from one sample of a study of control samples from healthy donors and cancer patients. The data were produced by immunoSEQ multiplex PCR, yet TCRdb's version contains in-frame clones alone and is incomplete. The repertoire includes approximately 230,000 clones, roughly 82% of them detected once, and approximately 12% sits in the top ten. The sequenced material came from PBMCs. The receptor source for this set is a woman aged 60-70 years with lung cancer. CDR3s include the opening cysteine and the closing phenylalanine or tryptophan.

TRBV5-4	TRBJ2-4	15	CASSLGGNSNNIQYF
TRBV3-1/TRBV3-2	TRBJ1-1	14	CASSRGGPYTEAFF
TRBV6-6	TRBJ2-5	11	CASFRGETQYF
TRBV5-6	TRBJ1-2	14	CASSFRDRAYGYTF
TRBV5-5	TRBJ2-7	15	CASRTSGTDLYEQYF
TRBV11-2	TRBJ2-7	13	CASSLRITYEQYF
TRBV7-7	TRBJ2-2	16	CASSLSGLGGPGELFF
TRBV4-1	TRBJ2-5	17	CASSQEIGLAGGETQYF
TRBV6-6	TRBJ2-7	16	CASSYSFPGTGYEQYF
TRBV27	TRBJ1-4	16	CASSPPTWAGEEKLFF
TRBV3-1/TRBV3-2	TRBJ1-4	14	CASSPRDVNEKLFF
TRBV6-6	TRBJ1-2	13	CASTRTGNYGYTF
TRBV7-9	TRBJ1-2	14	CASSLEGGPYGYTF
TRBV11-2	TRBJ2-1	15	CASSQSGGSYNEQFF
TRBV14	TRBJ2-5	16	CASSQERLASYKTQYF
TRBV18	TRBJ1-2	15	CASSPGTGGSYGYTF
TRBV11-3	TRBJ2-2	16	CASSLDRWGNTGELFF
TRBV28	TRBJ2-3	14	CASFRDYSTDTQYF
TRBV9	TRBJ2-5	16	CASSVGWGLVRETQYF
TRBV18	TRBJ2-3	14	CASSLVGRDDTQYF
TRBV19	TRBJ2-1	14	CATMTGRSYNEQFF
TRBV18	TRBJ1-1	14	CASSPAGPNTEAFF
TRBV5-4	TRBJ1-2	15	CASSREGLESYGYTF
TRBV3-1/TRBV3-2	TRBJ2-1	13	CASSRMGNNEQFF
TRBV28	TRBJ1-2	13	CASRPGTGGGYTF
TRBV2	TRBJ1-6	16	CASSDSIIVDNSPLHF
TRBV5-1	TRBJ1-6	15	CASSLSQGNNSPLHF
TRBV19	TRBJ2-2	12	CASRQSLGGLFF
TRBV11-2	TRBJ2-2	16	CASSLAPPPNTGELFF
TRBV6-5	TRBJ1-5	14	CASSYGGEGQPQHF
TRBV2	TRBJ1-5	13	CASSEWGNQPQHF
TRBV7-8	TRBJ2-2	18	CASSLRNAGNRGPGELFF
TRBV5-1	TRBJ2-7	16	CASSWAQGLDGSEQYF
TRBV12-3/TRBV12-4	TRBJ2-4	12	CASSLSQNIQYF
TRBV5-6	TRBJ2-2	16	CASSFLTATNTGELFF
TRBV7-6	TRBJ1-1	15	CASSSRRGGNTEAFF
TRBV2	TRBJ1-5	15	CASSGTGVFGQPQHF
TRBV27	TRBJ2-7	15	CASSLGGRTPYEQYF
TRBV28	TRBJ2-7	14	CASSFSDRGNEQYF
TRBV6-1	TRBJ2-4	14	CASSELDTWSPQYF